These 13 T cell receptor beta chains came from one sample sequenced in a study of blood T cell repertoires in COVID-19. TCRdb's table, derived via immunoSEQ multiplex PCR, lists solely in-frame clones and lacks some. The data contain a few hundred thousand clones, about 89% of them seen just once; the ten biggest clones take up roughly 0.8%. Material: peripheral blood. These receptors all stem from a man aged 25-45 years with acute or convalescent COVID-19.

V gene TRBV5-5 combines with J gene TRBJ2-7, with a tentative D call TRBD2 (6 bases). The CDR3 spans 14 residues. Looked up from germline, CDR1 is SGHKS and CDR2 is YYEKEE (reference sequence). V lost 6 bases, J lost 3 bases, and 16 bases lay in between. The CDR3 sequence: CASNIPGLSYEQYF. CDR3 in DNA: TGTGCCAGCAACATTCCGGGACTGAGCTACGAGCAGTACTTC. Together with reference TRBV5-5 and TRBJ2-7, the CDR3 gives the full variable domain: DAGVTQSPTHLIKTRGQQVTLRCSPISGHKSVSWYQQVLGQGPQFIFQYYEKEERGRGNFPDRFSARQFPNYSSELNVNALLLGDSALYLCASNIPGLSYEQYFGPGTRLTVT.

This chain uses TRBV3-1 (or the pseudogene TRBV3-2) with TRBJ2-1; TRBD2 matches at 8 bases. The J segment lost 9 bases and the V segment lost 1 base, leaving 5 bases of the junction unmatched. Germline CDR1 is LGHDT and CDR2 is YNNKEL (reference sequence). CDR3 length: 14 amino acids. Here the CDR3 DNA reads TGTGCCAGCAGCCAAGCGGGGGGGCCGCTTGAGCAGTTCTTC. Translation: CASSQAGGPLEQFF.

V and J are TRBV6-2 or TRBV6-3 and TRBJ2-5; D ambiguous. CDR1 and CDR2 from the germline V gene are MNHEY and SVGEGT. Trimming stripped 3 bases from V and 5 bases from J, with 4 bases between. The CDR3 has 11 amino acids. CDR3 residues: CASSYSETQYF. Written as DNA, the CDR3 is TGTGCCAGCAGTTATTCGGAGACCCAGTACTTC.

As DNA, the CDR3 is TGCAGCGTTGTGGGCTCCGACACTGAAGCTTTCTTT. Translated: CSVVGSDTEAFF. V usage is TRBV29-1 and J usage is TRBJ1-1; D gene uncertain. V lost 4 bases and J lost 3, with 9 bases in between. The germline CDR1 and CDR2 sequences are SQVTM and ANQGSEA. The CDR3 is made up of 12 amino acids.

This clone was seen only once. The chain is built from TRBV2 and TRBJ2-1; 10 bases are shared with TRBD1. This CDR3 has 19 residues. Germline loops: CDR1 SNHLY, CDR2 FYNNEI. The trim removed 4 bases at V and 6 bases at J, leaving 18 bases unmatched. The CDR3 nucleotides read TGTGCCAGCAGTGGCGCCGGGACAGGGGACTTTAAGTGGGGCAATGAGCAGTTCTTC. Its translation is CASSGAGTGDFKWGNEQFF.

As regards this clone: Other DNA sequences in this specimen translate into the identical CDR3. The rearrangement links TRBV19 to TRBJ1-1; D unresolved. Deletions cut 3 bases from V and 8 bases from J, with 10 bases between. The V gene's germline CDR1 is LNHDA and CDR2 SQIVND (reference sequence). This CDR3 contains 12 residues. The CDR3 DNA is TGTGCCAGTAGTATTGGAGAAACCGAAGCTTTCTTT. This translates into CASSIGETEAFF.

J is TRBJ2-7 and V is TRBV28; 10 bases line up with TRBD1. Trimming at V came to 4 bases and at J to 4 bases, leaving 10 bases not matched to a gene. Germline assignment: CDR1 MDHEN and CDR2 SYDVKM. The CDR3 runs 16 residues. The CDR3 region is CASSSATGQGKYEQYF. In DNA form, the CDR3 reads TGTGCCAGCAGTTCCGCCACGGGACAGGGGAAGTACGAGCAGTACTTC.

This chain links TRBV28 with TRBJ1-5; TRBD1 might be the D (5 bases). Germline assignment: CDR1 MDHEN and CDR2 SYDVKM. V lost 7 bases and J 2 bases, leaving 12 bases between the germline ends. This CDR3 has 14 amino acids. CDR3 sequence (DNA): TGTGCCAGCAAAGGGACGGGGGGCAATCAGCCCCAGCATTTT. Translation: CASKGTGGNQPQHF.

The CDR3 coding sequence is TGTGCCAGCAGCCAAGTCCTGGGAAACACCATATATTTT. Translating gives CASSQVLGNTIYF. The chain has TRBV3-1 (or the pseudogene TRBV3-2) and TRBJ1-3, with D hard to call. Germline-derived CDR1 and CDR2 are LGHDT and YNNKEL (reference sequence). V was clipped by 1 base and J by 4 bases, with 5 bases between them. The length of the CDR3 is 13 residues.

V usage is TRBV4-1 and J usage is TRBJ2-7, with D possibly matching TRBD2 (5 bases). Trimming removed 1 base from V and 4 bases from J, with 8 bases in between. The CDR3 is 13 residues long. CDR1 is MGHRA and CDR2 is YSYEKL in the germline V gene. CDR3 DNA: TGCGCCAGCAGCCAAGTAGGCGGGTACGAGCAGTACTTC. Its protein product is CASSQVGGYEQYF.

J is TRBJ1-3 and V is TRBV28; 7 bases are shared with TRBD1. J lost 4 bases, V lost 7 bases, and 13 bases had no gene match. CDR1 is MDHEN and CDR2 is SYDVKM in the germline V gene. The CDR3 consists of 16 residues. The CDR3 sequence: CASNSPPDRLGNTIYF. As DNA, the CDR3 is TGTGCCAGCAACTCGCCCCCGGACAGGCTGGGAAACACCATATATTTT.

The V gene is TRBV12-3 or TRBV12-4, the J gene TRBJ1-1, with a possible D match to TRBD1 (5 bases). The V end lost 2 bases, the J end lost 10 bases, and 11 bases lay between the germline ends. The CDR3 is 12 residues long. The CDR3 spells CASSLSRGAAFF. The CDR3 DNA sequence: TGTGCCAGCAGTTTAAGTAGGGGTGCAGCTTTCTTT.

The J gene is TRBJ1-6, the V gene TRBV20-1; D is ambiguous. V lost 3 bases and J 5 bases, leaving 8 bases between the germline ends. The CDR3 loop spans 13 amino acids. CDR1 and CDR2 (germline): DFQATT, SNEGSKA (reference sequence). CDR3 in amino acids: CSASPGNNSPLHF. In DNA form, the CDR3 reads TGCAGTGCTAGTCCGGGGAATAATTCACCCCTCCACTTT.